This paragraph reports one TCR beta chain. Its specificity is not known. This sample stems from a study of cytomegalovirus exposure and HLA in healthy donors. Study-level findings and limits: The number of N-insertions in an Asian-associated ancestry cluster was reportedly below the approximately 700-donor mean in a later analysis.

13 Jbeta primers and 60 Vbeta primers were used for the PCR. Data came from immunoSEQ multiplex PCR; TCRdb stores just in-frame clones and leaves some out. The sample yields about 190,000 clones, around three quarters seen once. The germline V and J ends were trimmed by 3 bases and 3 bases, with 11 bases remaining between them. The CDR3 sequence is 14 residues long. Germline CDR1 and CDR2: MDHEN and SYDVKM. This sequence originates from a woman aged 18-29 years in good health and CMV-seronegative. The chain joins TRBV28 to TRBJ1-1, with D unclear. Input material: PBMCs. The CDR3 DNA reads TGTGCCAGCAGTTTCGGAGGGCGGCACACTGAAGCTTTCTTT. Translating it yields CASSFGGRHTEAFF. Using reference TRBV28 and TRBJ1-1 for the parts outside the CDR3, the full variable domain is DVKVTQSSRYLVKRTGEKVFLECVQDMDHENMFWYRQDPGLGLRLIYFSYDVKMKEKGDIPEGYSVSREKKERFSLILESASTNQTSMYLCASSFGGRHTEAFFGQGTRLTVV.